Many counts were recorded for the clone carrying this TCR beta chain. The data are from a study of T cells in Graves' hyperthyroidism and ophthalmopathy. Germline CDR1 is SNHLY and CDR2 is FYNNEI. The CDR3 covers 15 residues. V gave up 7 bases and J gave up 1 base; unmatched junction bases: 6. RNA transcripts were the template for amplifying TCR beta CDR3 regions. Using the HTBI primer set, a first-round RT-PCR was run on the TCR CDR3. Using its own MiXCR run on the multiplex PCR reads, TCRdb lists one record per CDR3 protein. Among 600,000 or so distinct CDR3 sequences, around 16% were seen once, and the ten largest hold 3.5% to 4%.

Sequencing input: blood. This TCR was sampled from a woman in her thirties with Graves' hyperthyroidism. The chain combines TRBV2 with TRBJ2-2; 7 bases agree with TRBD1. The CDR3 DNA follows: TGTGCCAGCAAGAGAGACAGGGAGAACACCGGGGAGCTGTTTTTT. This sequence encodes CASKRDRENTGELFF. Full variable domain (remainder filled in from reference TRBV2 and TRBJ2-2): EPEVTQTPSHQVTQMGQEVILRCVPISNHLYFYWYRQILGQKVEFLVSFYNNEISEKSEIFDDQFSVERPDGSNFTLKIRSTKLEDSAMYFCASKRDRENTGELFFGEGSRLTVL.